Listed below are T cell receptor beta chains from one sample, sequenced in a study of beta chain features in type 1 diabetes. Here immunoSEQ multiplex PCR was the method, and the copy in TCRdb shows in-frame clones only, minus some. The sample lists approximately 360,000 clones, roughly 12% occurring once. Sequenced: naive CD4+ T cells from blood. These receptors all stem from a young woman with type 1 diabetes. The CDR3 runs from the conserved cysteine through the conserved F or W. The order of the fields is D gene, V gene, clone size, J gene, CDR3 DNA, CDR3 protein. D genes are given only for firm matches. Size values are once, few and many counts, or a class for expanded clones, and some rows have none.

D gene: .; V gene: TRBV6-5; clone size: .; J gene: TRBJ1-1; CDR3 DNA: TGTGCCAGCAGTTACCCCCAGGGGACTGAAGCTTTCTTT; CDR3 protein: CASSYPQGTEAFF
D gene: .; V gene: TRBV30; clone size: few; J gene: TRBJ2-7; CDR3 DNA: TGTGCCTGGAGTATAAGAACTAGCTTCGAGCAGTACTTC; CDR3 protein: CAWSIRTSFEQYF
D gene: TRBD2; V gene: TRBV28; clone size: few; J gene: TRBJ2-1; CDR3 DNA: TGTGCCAGCAGGTCCCCCGGGGGGGCTAGGAATGAGCAGTTCTTC; CDR3 protein: CASRSPGGARNEQFF
D gene: .; V gene: TRBV4-3; clone size: .; J gene: TRBJ1-3; CDR3 DNA: TGCGCCAGCAGCCAAGAGACGGGACAACTCTCTGGAAACACCATATATTTT; CDR3 protein: CASSQETGQLSGNTIYF
D gene: .; V gene: TRBV25-1; clone size: .; J gene: TRBJ2-7; CDR3 DNA: TGTGCCAGCAGTGTGGCCAGTAACTACGAGCAGTACTTC; CDR3 protein: CASSVASNYEQYF
D gene: TRBD2; V gene: TRBV7-3; clone size: once; J gene: TRBJ2-3; CDR3 DNA: TGTGCCAGCAGCTTGCTCGGGACTAGCAATTTCACAGATACGCAGTATTTT; CDR3 protein: CASSLLGTSNFTDTQYF
D gene: .; V gene: TRBV28; clone size: few; J gene: TRBJ2-7; CDR3 DNA: TGTGCCAGCATAAGCGGGCAAACCTACGAGCAGTACTTC; CDR3 protein: CASISGQTYEQYF
D gene: TRBD1; V gene: TRBV5-1; clone size: few; J gene: TRBJ2-7; CDR3 DNA: TGCGCCAGCAGCGGGGACAGGGCAGTCCTCTACGAGCAGTACTTC; CDR3 protein: CASSGDRAVLYEQYF
D gene: TRBD2; V gene: TRBV5-4; clone size: few; J gene: TRBJ2-5; CDR3 DNA: TGTGCCAGCAGCTTGGGCGGGAGCGGTGCGGAGACCCAGTACTTC; CDR3 protein: CASSLGGSGAETQYF
D gene: .; V gene: TRBV21-1; clone size: few; J gene: TRBJ2-3; CDR3 DNA: TGTGCCAGCAGCATCTCGAGCCACGGCACAGATACGCAGTATTTT; CDR3 protein: CASSISSHGTDTQYF
D gene: TRBD1; V gene: TRBV5-1; clone size: few; J gene: TRBJ2-7; CDR3 DNA: TGCGCCAGCAGCCTCACTCCCGACAGGGCGGACCGATACGAGCAGTACTTC; CDR3 protein: CASSLTPDRADRYEQYF
D gene: .; V gene: TRBV19; clone size: .; J gene: TRBJ1-1; CDR3 DNA: TGTGCCAGTAGTATCGGCGGCAAGGGGCGCAACACTGAAGCTTTCTTT; CDR3 protein: CASSIGGKGRNTEAFF
D gene: .; V gene: TRBV6-6; clone size: few; J gene: TRBJ1-1; CDR3 DNA: TGTGCCAGCAGTTACACGTCAGGGGCCGGCACTGAAGCTTTCTTT; CDR3 protein: CASSYTSGAGTEAFF
D gene: TRBD1; V gene: TRBV4-3; clone size: few; J gene: TRBJ1-1; CDR3 DNA: TGCGCCAGCAGCCAAGATCCTGACAGGGGAAAGAACACTGAAGCTTTCTTT; CDR3 protein: CASSQDPDRGKNTEAFF
D gene: .; V gene: TRBV7-8; clone size: few; J gene: TRBJ1-5; CDR3 DNA: TGTGCCAGCAGCTTGGGGGGTTATGGGCAGCCCCAGCATTTT; CDR3 protein: CASSLGGYGQPQHF
D gene: .; V gene: TRBV30; clone size: .; J gene: TRBJ1-2; CDR3 DNA: TGTGCCTGGAGAAGGCTGCCCAGCGATGGCTACACCTTC; CDR3 protein: CAWRRLPSDGYTF
D gene: .; V gene: TRBV11-1; clone size: .; J gene: TRBJ1-2; CDR3 DNA: TGTGCCAGCAGCCCGGGGACGGGAGCTAACTATGGCTACACCTTC; CDR3 protein: CASSPGTGANYGYTF
D gene: TRBD1; V gene: TRBV7-9; clone size: .; J gene: TRBJ2-3; CDR3 DNA: TGTGCCAGCAGCTGGACCTTTGGACAGGGGGTCCCCTCGCAGTATTTT; CDR3 protein: CASSWTFGQGVPSQYF
D gene: .; V gene: TRBV7-2; clone size: .; J gene: TRBJ1-3; CDR3 DNA: TGTGCCAGCAGCTCCACTGGAAACACCATATATTTT; CDR3 protein: CASSSTGNTIYF
D gene: TRBD1; V gene: TRBV4-3; clone size: .; J gene: TRBJ2-2; CDR3 DNA: TGCGCCAGCAGCCGAGGACAGGGGGCCACCGGGGAGCTGTTTTTT; CDR3 protein: CASSRGQGATGELFF
D gene: TRBD1; V gene: TRBV11-2; clone size: few; J gene: TRBJ2-5; CDR3 DNA: TGTGCCAGCAGCTTGGGGACAGGGGGTCGGGAGACCCAGTACTTC; CDR3 protein: CASSLGTGGRETQYF
D gene: .; V gene: TRBV6-6; clone size: .; J gene: TRBJ1-2; CDR3 DNA: TGTGCCAGCAGTTACGACAGTAGATATGGCTACACCTTC; CDR3 protein: CASSYDSRYGYTF
D gene: .; V gene: TRBV4-1; clone size: few; J gene: TRBJ2-7; CDR3 DNA: TGCGCCAGCAGCCCTTACGCAACCCTAGCGTACGAGCAGTACTTC; CDR3 protein: CASSPYATLAYEQYF
D gene: TRBD1; V gene: TRBV2; clone size: few; J gene: TRBJ1-5; CDR3 DNA: TGTGCCAGCTCGGGACAGGGTGGGACAAGCAATCAGCCCCAGCATTTT; CDR3 protein: CASSGQGGTSNQPQHF
D gene: .; V gene: TRBV2; clone size: .; J gene: TRBJ2-5; CDR3 DNA: TGTGCCAGCAGCACAGGGCCGAGCCGAGCCCAAGAGACCCAGTACTTC; CDR3 protein: CASSTGPSRAQETQYF
D gene: .; V gene: TRBV30; clone size: few; J gene: TRBJ2-3; CDR3 DNA: TGTGCCTGGAGTGGGGTCGATCGAGGTACGCAGTATTTT; CDR3 protein: CAWSGVDRGTQYF
D gene: .; V gene: TRBV13; clone size: .; J gene: TRBJ1-6; CDR3 DNA: TGTGCCAGCAGCTCACTGGGAGGTCCGGGGGATTCACCCCTCCACTTT; CDR3 protein: CASSSLGGPGDSPLHF
D gene: .; V gene: TRBV6-5; clone size: few; J gene: TRBJ2-2; CDR3 DNA: TGTGCCAGCAGTACACTAAAGGGGACCGGGGAGCTGTTTTTT; CDR3 protein: CASSTLKGTGELFF
D gene: .; V gene: TRBV5-1; clone size: few; J gene: TRBJ2-2; CDR3 DNA: TGCGCCAGCAGCTTGGAAGCGCGTAACACCGGGGAGCTGTTTTTT; CDR3 protein: CASSLEARNTGELFF
D gene: .; V gene: TRBV11-2; clone size: few; J gene: TRBJ2-2; CDR3 DNA: TGTGCCAGCACCCTTATGGAGCGGGCCCTTACCGGGGAGCTGTTTTTT; CDR3 protein: CASTLMERALTGELFF
D gene: .; V gene: TRBV6-5; clone size: .; J gene: TRBJ1-2; CDR3 DNA: TGTGCCAGCAGTTACTCGAACTCCCTCCCTTATGGCTACACCTTC; CDR3 protein: CASSYSNSLPYGYTF
D gene: .; V gene: TRBV30; clone size: few; J gene: TRBJ1-1; CDR3 DNA: TGTGCCTGGGGCCGTATGAACACTGAAGCTTTCTTT; CDR3 protein: CAWGRMNTEAFF
D gene: TRBD2; V gene: TRBV25-1; clone size: few; J gene: TRBJ2-3; CDR3 DNA: TGTGCCAGCAATCTAGCGGGAGGTTCGGATACGCAGTATTTT; CDR3 protein: CASNLAGGSDTQYF
D gene: .; V gene: TRBV6-5; clone size: few; J gene: TRBJ2-5; CDR3 DNA: TGTGCCAGCAGTTATACTCAGGCCAAGGCAGAGACCCAGTACTTC; CDR3 protein: CASSYTQAKAETQYF
D gene: .; V gene: TRBV15; clone size: .; J gene: TRBJ1-2; CDR3 DNA: TGTGCCACCAGGAGAGCTTGGACACCGGACTATGGCTACACCTTC; CDR3 protein: CATRRAWTPDYGYTF
D gene: TRBD2; V gene: TRBV28; clone size: .; J gene: TRBJ2-7; CDR3 DNA: TGTGCCAGCTTTAGCGGGAGCTCCTACGAGCAGTACTTC; CDR3 protein: CASFSGSSYEQYF
D gene: .; V gene: TRBV6-6; clone size: few; J gene: TRBJ1-2; CDR3 DNA: TGTGCCAGCAGTCGCGGGGCAGCCTATGGCTACACCTTC; CDR3 protein: CASSRGAAYGYTF
D gene: TRBD1; V gene: TRBV15; clone size: .; J gene: TRBJ1-1; CDR3 DNA: TGTGCCACCAGCAGCAACCAGGGGGCCACTGAAGCTTTCTTT; CDR3 protein: CATSSNQGATEAFF
D gene: TRBD1; V gene: TRBV7-9; clone size: .; J gene: TRBJ1-5; CDR3 DNA: TGTGCCAGCAGCTCAACCGACAGGGGGCATCAGCCCCAGCATTTT; CDR3 protein: CASSSTDRGHQPQHF
D gene: TRBD2; V gene: TRBV15; clone size: few; J gene: TRBJ2-1; CDR3 DNA: TGTGCCACCAGCCCCCGGGGGGGGTTCTACTATGAGCAGTTCTTC; CDR3 protein: CATSPRGGFYYEQFF
D gene: .; V gene: TRBV7-9; clone size: .; J gene: TRBJ2-7; CDR3 DNA: TGTGCCAGCAGGAACCGGGGACATTTGGGCTACGAGCAGTACTTC; CDR3 protein: CASRNRGHLGYEQYF
D gene: TRBD1; V gene: TRBV27; clone size: few; J gene: TRBJ1-1; CDR3 DNA: TGTGCCAGCAGAGGAACAGGGGGAAGGAACACTGAAGCTTTCTTT; CDR3 protein: CASRGTGGRNTEAFF
D gene: .; V gene: TRBV9; clone size: few; J gene: TRBJ2-7; CDR3 DNA: TGTGCCAGCAGCCCCCATCGCGAGGGCGAGCAGTACTTC; CDR3 protein: CASSPHREGEQYF
D gene: .; V gene: TRBV14; clone size: .; J gene: TRBJ2-7; CDR3 DNA: TGTGCCAGCAGCCAAGTGCGGGGTGCCGAGCAGTACTTC; CDR3 protein: CASSQVRGAEQYF
D gene: TRBD2; V gene: TRBV30; clone size: few; J gene: TRBJ2-7; CDR3 DNA: TGTGCCTGGGGCCGACTAGCGGGAGGAATTAGCTCCTACGAGCAGTACTTC; CDR3 protein: CAWGRLAGGISSYEQYF
D gene: TRBD2; V gene: TRBV4-3; clone size: .; J gene: TRBJ2-1; CDR3 DNA: TGCGCCAGCAGCCCGACCCCCTTGGGCGGGAGAGGGCATGAGCAGTTCTTC; CDR3 protein: CASSPTPLGGRGHEQFF
D gene: TRBD1; V gene: TRBV9; clone size: few; J gene: TRBJ1-2; CDR3 DNA: TGTGCCAGCAGCGAATCCGGGACAGGTCCTTATGGCTACACCTTC; CDR3 protein: CASSESGTGPYGYTF
D gene: .; V gene: TRBV18; clone size: .; J gene: TRBJ2-1; CDR3 DNA: TGTGCCAGCTCAGGGACCCCTGGAGGGAATGAGCAGTTCTTC; CDR3 protein: CASSGTPGGNEQFF
D gene: .; V gene: TRBV9; clone size: .; J gene: TRBJ2-7; CDR3 DNA: TGTGCCAGCAGCGGACACCTCTCCTACGAGCAGTACTTC; CDR3 protein: CASSGHLSYEQYF
D gene: TRBD2; V gene: TRBV5-1; clone size: few; J gene: TRBJ2-7; CDR3 DNA: TGCGCCAGCAGCTTTAGCGGGGTGGTCTACGAGCAGTACTTC; CDR3 protein: CASSFSGVVYEQYF